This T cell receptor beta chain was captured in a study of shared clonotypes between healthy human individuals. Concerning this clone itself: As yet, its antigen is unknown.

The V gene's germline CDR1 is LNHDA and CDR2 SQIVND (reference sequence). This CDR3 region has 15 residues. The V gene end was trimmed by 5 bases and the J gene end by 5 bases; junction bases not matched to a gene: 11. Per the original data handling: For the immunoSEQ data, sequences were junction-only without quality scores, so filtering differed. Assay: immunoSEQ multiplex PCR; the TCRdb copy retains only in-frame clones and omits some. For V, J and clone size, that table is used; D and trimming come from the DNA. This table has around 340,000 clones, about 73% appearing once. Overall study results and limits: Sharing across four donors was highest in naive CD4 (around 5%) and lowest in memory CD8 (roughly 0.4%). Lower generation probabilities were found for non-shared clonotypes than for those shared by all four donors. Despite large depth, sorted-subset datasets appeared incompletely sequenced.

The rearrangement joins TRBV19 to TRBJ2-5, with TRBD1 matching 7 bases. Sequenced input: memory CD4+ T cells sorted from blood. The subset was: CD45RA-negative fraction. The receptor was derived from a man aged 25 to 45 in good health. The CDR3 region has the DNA TGTGCCAGTAGTTCCGACAGGGCCGTCCGGGAGACCCAGTACTTC. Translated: CASSSDRAVRETQYF.